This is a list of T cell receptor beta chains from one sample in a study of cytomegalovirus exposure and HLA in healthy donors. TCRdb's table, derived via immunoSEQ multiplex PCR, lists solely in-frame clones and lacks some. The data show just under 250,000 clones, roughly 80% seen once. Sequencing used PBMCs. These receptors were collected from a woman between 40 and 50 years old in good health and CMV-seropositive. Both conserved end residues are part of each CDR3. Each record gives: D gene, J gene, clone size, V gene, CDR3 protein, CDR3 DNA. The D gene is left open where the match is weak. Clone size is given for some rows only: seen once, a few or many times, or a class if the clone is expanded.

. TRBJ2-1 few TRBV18 CASSPSGTVHYNEQFF TGTGCCAGCTCACCTAGCGGGACAGTACACTACAATGAGCAGTTCTTC
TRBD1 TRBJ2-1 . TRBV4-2 CASSQAAGTGTNNEQFF TGTGCCAGCAGCCAAGCGGCCGGGACAGGGACCAACAATGAGCAGTTCTTC
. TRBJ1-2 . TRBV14 CASSQVAGNYGYTF TGTGCCAGCAGCCAAGTTGCAGGGAACTATGGCTACACCTTC
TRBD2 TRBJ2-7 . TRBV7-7 CASSLGAGGEQYF TGTGCTAGCAGCTTAGGAGCGGGAGGCGAGCAGTACTTC
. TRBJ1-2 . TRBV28 CASSSPMEGGYTF TGTGCCAGCAGTTCCCCGATGGAGGGCGGCTACACCTTC
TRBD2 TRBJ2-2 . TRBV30 CALKIAGGPTGELFF TGTGCCTTAAAGATAGCGGGAGGGCCAACCGGGGAGCTGTTTTTT
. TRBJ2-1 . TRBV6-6 CASTYSRGSYNEQFF TGTGCCAGCACTTACTCGAGAGGATCCTACAATGAGCAGTTCTTC
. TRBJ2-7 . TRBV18 CASSPTPQAEQYF TGTGCCAGCTCACCTACACCACAGGCAGAGCAGTACTTC
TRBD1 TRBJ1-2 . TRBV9 CASSIGTGGRGYTF TGTGCCAGCAGCATCGGGACAGGGGGGAGGGGCTACACCTTC
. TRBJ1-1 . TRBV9 CASSVRAELTEAFF TGTGCCAGCAGCGTGAGAGCTGAGCTGACTGAAGCTTTCTTT
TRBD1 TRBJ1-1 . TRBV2 CASSEPDRVTEAFF TGTGCCAGCAGTGAGCCCGACAGGGTCACTGAAGCTTTCTTT
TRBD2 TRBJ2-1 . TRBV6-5 CASSYTGGEQFF TGTGCCAGCAGTTACACGGGAGGGGAGCAGTTCTTC
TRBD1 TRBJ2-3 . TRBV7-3 CASSLTGQGKDTQYF TGTGCCAGCAGCTTAACGGGACAGGGTAAAGATACGCAGTATTTT
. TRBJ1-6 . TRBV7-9 CASSLVYSPLHF TGTGCCAGCAGCTTAGTATATTCACCCCTCCACTTT
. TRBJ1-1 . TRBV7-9 CSSSDRRGNTEAFF TGTTCCAGCAGCGACCGTAGGGGGAACACTGAAGCTTTCTTT
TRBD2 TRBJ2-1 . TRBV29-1 CSVEGLAGGLGSYNEQFF TGCAGCGTTGAGGGACTAGCGGGGGGTCTAGGCTCCTACAATGAGCAGTTCTTC
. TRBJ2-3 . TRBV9 CASSESGPTDTQYF TGTGCCAGCAGCGAAAGCGGGCCCACAGATACGCAGTATTTT
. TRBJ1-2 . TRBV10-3 CATVDSNYGYTF TGTGCCACCGTAGACAGTAACTATGGCTACACCTTC
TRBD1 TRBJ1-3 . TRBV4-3 CASSQEQGAGNTIYF TGCGCCAGCAGCCAAGAACAGGGGGCTGGAAACACCATATATTTT
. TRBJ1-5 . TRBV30 CAWSTSGLGQPQHF TGTGCCTGGAGTACGTCAGGGTTAGGACAGCCCCAGCATTTT
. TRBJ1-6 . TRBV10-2 CASSPSSYNSPLHF TGCGCCAGCAGCCCTAGCTCCTATAATTCACCCCTCCACTTT
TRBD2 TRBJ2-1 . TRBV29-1 CSVLPLGGSWNEQFF TGCAGCGTTCTACCCCTGGGCGGGAGTTGGAATGAGCAGTTCTTC
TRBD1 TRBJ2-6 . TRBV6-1 CASSDRGQPSGANVLTF TGTGCCAGCAGTGACCGGGGACAGCCCTCTGGGGCCAACGTCCTGACTTTC
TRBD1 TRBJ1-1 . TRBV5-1 CASSVGQGGFRRSTEAFF TGCGCCAGCAGCGTGGGACAGGGCGGTTTTCGGAGAAGCACTGAAGCTTTCTTT
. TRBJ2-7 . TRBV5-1 CASSLQGRGAYEQYF TGCGCCAGCAGCTTGCAAGGCAGGGGGGCCTACGAGCAGTACTTC
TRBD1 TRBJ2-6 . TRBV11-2 CASSSLTGTNVLTF TGTGCCAGCAGCTCACTGACAGGGACCAACGTCCTGACTTTC
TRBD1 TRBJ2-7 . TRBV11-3 CASRIRQGSRYEQYF TGTGCCAGCAGAATTAGACAGGGTAGCAGATACGAGCAGTACTTC
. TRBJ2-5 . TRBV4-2 CASSQVGQNQETQYF TGTGCCAGCAGCCAGGTTGGACAGAATCAAGAGACCCAGTACTTC
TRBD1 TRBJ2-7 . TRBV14 CASSQAFDRGHEQYF TGTGCCAGCAGCCAAGCCTTTGACAGGGGCCACGAGCAGTACTTC
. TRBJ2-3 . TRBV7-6 CASTPARGPPDTQYF TGTGCCAGCACCCCCGCGAGAGGGCCCCCAGATACGCAGTATTTT
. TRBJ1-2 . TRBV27 CASSLLGSNYGYTF TGTGCCAGCAGTTTACTCGGTAGCAACTATGGCTACACCTTC
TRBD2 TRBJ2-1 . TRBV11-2 CASSPGLAGGYEQFF TGTGCCAGCAGCCCTGGACTAGCGGGAGGGTATGAGCAGTTCTTC
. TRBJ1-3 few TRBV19 CASRVEPEFSGNTIYF TGTGCCAGTAGGGTCGAGCCCGAGTTCTCTGGAAACACCATATATTTT
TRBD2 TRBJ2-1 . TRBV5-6 CASSRTSGGNEQFF TGTGCCAGCAGCCGGACTAGCGGGGGTAATGAGCAGTTCTTC
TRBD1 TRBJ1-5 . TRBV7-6 CASSPGQGSNQPQHF TGTGCCAGCAGCCCGGGACAGGGGAGCAATCAGCCCCAGCATTTT
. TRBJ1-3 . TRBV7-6 CASSSGANSGNTIYF TGTGCCAGCAGCTCAGGCGCCAACTCTGGAAACACCATATATTTT
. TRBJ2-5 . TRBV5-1 CASSVRQESWETQYF TGCGCCAGCAGCGTCCGACAGGAATCTTGGGAGACCCAGTACTTC
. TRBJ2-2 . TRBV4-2 CASSPRVTRETGELFF TGTGCCAGCAGCCCGAGGGTCACGAGGGAGACCGGGGAGCTGTTTTTT
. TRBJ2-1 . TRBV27 CASSLSMWGDNEQFF TGTGCCAGCAGTTTATCAATGTGGGGCGACAATGAGCAGTTCTTC